This T cell receptor beta chain was captured in a study of blood T cell repertoires in COVID-19. The CDR3 is made up of 19 amino acids. V lost 5 bases and J lost 2; bases outside the gene matches: 16. Germline V gene lookup returns CDR1 MNHNY and CDR2 SVGAGI (reference sequence). Profiled with immunoSEQ multiplex PCR; TCRdb holds only in-frame clones, not every one. Among roughly 40,000 clones listed, 80% to 90% were seen once. This TCR derives from a man aged 25 to 40 with active or convalescent COVID-19. The sequencing input was peripheral blood. The gene calls are TRBV6-6 and TRBJ2-7; 12 positions match TRBD1. For the CDR3, the DNA is TGTGCCAGCAGTCGCCGTGCCGGGACAGGGGGCCGGGGGGCCTACGAGCAGTACTTC. Its protein is CASSRRAGTGGRGAYEQYF.